A single TCR beta chain is shown here with its context. Its antigen remains unidentified. TCRdb keeps only in-frame clones here, not all; method: immunoSEQ multiplex PCR. The table lists approximately 83,000 clones, roughly 88% of them singletons. With 5 bases removed from V and 4 bases from J, the gap between germline ends came to 17 bases. The CDR3 runs 15 residues. Germline loops: CDR1 SGHRS, CDR2 YFSETQ. The data are from a study of T cells in localized non-small cell lung cancer. Whole-study findings and limits: Longer overall survival was seen with higher T cell density measured in blood. The study detected a median approximately 50 of the top 100 tumor clones in adjacent lung. Because only a single region of the tumor was sequenced, heterogeneity remains possible. In uninvolved adjacent lung, T cell clonality reached its highest value, exceeding tumor.

The receptor comes from a woman aged 35-75 years with stage II squamous cell lung carcinoma. The chain carries TRBV5-1 and TRBJ2-3, with D perhaps matching TRBD1 or TRBD2 (5 bases each). This material consisted of PBMCs, taken before any cancer treatment. The CDR3 spells CASRATGGFADTQYF. CDR3 sequence (DNA): TGCGCCAGCAGGGCAACAGGAGGATTCGCAGATACGCAGTATTTT.